This T cell receptor (beta chain) was sequenced for a study of blood T cell repertoires in COVID-19. Clones were read by immunoSEQ multiplex PCR, and TCRdb kept only the in-frame ones, dropping some. This repertoire shows more than 200,000 clones, 65% to 90% found once; its top ten account for more than 1.5%. Trimming took 3 bases from V and 3 from J; bases not matched to a gene: 9. The germline CDR1 and CDR2 sequences are SGDLS and YYNGEE. This CDR3 spans 16 amino acids. Input material: PBMCs or T cells enriched from blood (not recorded which). The chain carries TRBV9 and TRBJ1-3, with TRBD1 matching 7 bases. This TCR came from a middle-aged man who had recovered from COVID-19. The CDR3 DNA reads as TGTGCCAGCAGCGACCCGGTCGGGGACAGTGGAAACACCATATATTTT. This translates into CASSDPVGDSGNTIYF.